This TCR beta chain was obtained from a study of T cell responses to AZD1222 COVID-19 vaccine (dated by TCRdb to about 2021). At the level of the whole study: TCR sequencing was performed for some 250 trial participants, of whom 200 to 220 were given two doses of AZD1222 and around 26 were given two doses of MenACWY control vaccine. Enrollment into the trials was organized by age into subgroups of 18-55, 56-69 and 70-plus years, and those subgroups contained around 150, 28 and 57 TCR-sequenced participants, respectively.

The cysteine opens and the phenylalanine closes a CDR3 of 14 amino acids. The read is trimmed to its CDR3 DNA, 42 bases read in frame from base 1. The germline V gene gives CDR1 as SGHTA and CDR2 as FQGNSA. Unmatched junction bases come to 8, with V trimmed by 5 bases and J by 5 bases. The sample's time point label, in plain terms: about 28 days (+/-7) after the second vaccine dose. The treatment or condition label corresponds to: meningococcal conjugate vaccine given as trial control. Vaccinee samples came from UK trials COV001 and COV002, including a single-blind randomized controlled phase 2/3 trial of AZD1222 (ChAdOx1 nCoV-19) in healthy adults. For TCRbeta chain sequencing, PBMC samples were collected from trial participants at day 0 and at day 28 after the second dose. On the study overall, not on this receptor specifically: Most participants were white British and females outnumbered males, and the authors suggested that clonal diversity may have been underestimated. In the small 56-69-year group, the increase in depth fell short of significance, most likely because of low power. Reportedly, almost half of the unique spike-specific TCRs recognized epitopes lying outside the regions that are mutated in the B.1.351 and B.1.1.7 variants. The vaccine-associated CD4 TCRs covered the entire spike protein, and the dominant responses fell in regions 160-218 and 743-854. After two AZD1222 doses, both the breadth and the depth of spike-specific TCRs were significantly higher than at day 0 and than in MenACWY recipients. Because no samples from the day 14 peak response were available, repertoires could be characterized only after the peak T cell response. Conclusions about previously exposed vaccinees are limited because only 5 or 6 AZD1222 recipients were SARS-CoV-2 seropositive at baseline.

The CDR3 regions of human TCRbeta chains were subjected to immunosequencing. From the authors' description of their analysis: TCRs in the repertoires were compared against a reference library of SARS-CoV-2-specific TCRs that had been generated with the MIRA antigen-specificity platform. Breadth meant the fraction of unique TCRs that were SARS-CoV-2-associated, whereas depth meant the fraction of total T cells that were SARS-CoV-2-associated. Using the MIRA data, each spike-specific TCR was mapped to the spike region that the TCR reacts to and placed in a CD4 or CD8 class. Log10-transformed breadth and depth values were compared by one-way ANOVA with Sidak's multiple comparisons tests. The table was pulled from immuneACCESS by TCRdb, which kept in-frame rearrangements only. Such tables lose some clones; where checked, under half of the loss comes from unresolved V genes, and the rest has no known cause. V and J calls and clone size come straight from that table; D and trimming were deduced from the DNA. The sample yields about 120,000 clones; about nine tenths were counted once. 3.5% to 4.5% of the sample is taken by the ten largest.

About this clone: The specificity of this receptor is unknown. No much larger clone is present one base from it, and per-base qualities are unavailable.

The sequencing here drew on peripheral blood, taken 28 days after the second dose of the MenACWY control vaccine. This clonotype originated in an adult who received the MenACWY meningococcal vaccine as a control. The chain is made from TRBV7-2 and TRBJ1-2; 7 bases in between match TRBD1. DNA sequence: TGTGCCAGCAGCCCCAGACAGGGCTATTATGGCTACACCTTC. Translated, it gives CASSPRQGYYGYTF. Where the CDR3 stops, the reference TRBV7-2 and TRBJ1-2 genes take over; the full variable domain is GAGVSQSPSNKVTEKGKDVELRCDPISGHTALYWYRQSLGQGLEFLIYFQGNSAPDKSGLPSDRFSAERTGGSVSTLTIQRTQQEDSAVYLCASSPRQGYYGYTFGSGTRLTVV.